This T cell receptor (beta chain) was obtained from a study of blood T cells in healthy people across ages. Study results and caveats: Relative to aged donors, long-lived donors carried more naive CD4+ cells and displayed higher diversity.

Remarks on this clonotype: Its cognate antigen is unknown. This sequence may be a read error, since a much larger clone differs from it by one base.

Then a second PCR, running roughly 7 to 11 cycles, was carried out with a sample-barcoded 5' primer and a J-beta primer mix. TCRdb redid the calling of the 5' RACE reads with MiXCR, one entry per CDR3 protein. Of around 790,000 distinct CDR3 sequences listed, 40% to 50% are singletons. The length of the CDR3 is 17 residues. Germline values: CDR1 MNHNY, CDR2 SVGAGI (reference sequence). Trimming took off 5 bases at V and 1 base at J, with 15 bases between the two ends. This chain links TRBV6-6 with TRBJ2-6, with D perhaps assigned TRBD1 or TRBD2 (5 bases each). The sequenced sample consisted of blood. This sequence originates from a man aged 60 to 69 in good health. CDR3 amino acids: CASSPNGGISGANVLTF. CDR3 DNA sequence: TGTGCCAGCAGTCCCAATGGGGGTATTTCTGGGGCCAACGTCCTGACTTTC.